This T cell receptor (beta chain) stems from a study of blood T cells in healthy people across ages. On this clonotype: Its antigen is undetermined.

Combining a sample-barcoded 5' primer with a J-beta primer mix, a second PCR ran for roughly 6 to 11 cycles. Each CDR3 protein gets one entry after TCRdb re-called the 5' RACE reads with MiXCR. The table records about 640,000 distinct CDR3 sequences, about 53% of them present only once. V dropped 2 bases and J dropped 11; count of bases not matched to a gene: 15. CDR3 size: 17 residues. Germline CDR1 reads MNHEY; CDR2 reads SVGAGI. Findings and limits, study-wide: Donor CMV infection status was unknown, possibly confounding age-related changes in expanded clonotypes.

This chain connects TRBV6-5 to TRBJ2-5, with TRBD2 identical over 12 bases. This sequence was found in a man between 60 and 75 years old in good health. The specimen sequenced was blood. In nucleotides, the CDR3 is TGTGCCAGCAGTTACGACGGACTAGCGGGGCCTCACAATGAGCAGTACTTC. Translation: CASSYDGLAGPHNEQYF.